A selection of T cell receptor beta chains follows, all from one sample in a study of response to subunit inactivated influenza vaccine. Using its own MiXCR run on the RT-PCR reads, TCRdb lists one record per CDR3 protein. The top ten clones hold about 12% of a sample with approximately 530,000 distinct CDR3 sequences, less than 7.5% of them seen once. This specimen was PBMCs from blood, taken roughly 24 months after vaccination. The source is a man in his fifties or sixties who received an inactivated influenza vaccine. The CDR3 runs from the conserved cysteine through the conserved F or W. A D gene is named only where the DNA matches it firmly. Only part of the rows carry a size: once, few, many, or a class if the clone is expanded.

d_call j_call v_call clone_size cdr3_nt cdr3_aa
NA TRBJ2-7 TRBV20-1 many TGCAGTGTTTATGCAGGTAATGGCGGCTACGAGCAGTACTTC CSVYAGNGGYEQYF
NA TRBJ1-1 TRBV29-1 many TGCAGCGTTGAAGGAATCCTGACTGGGGGAGCTTTCTTT CSVEGILTGGAFF
NA TRBJ1-2 TRBV12-3/TRBV12-4 once TGTGCCAGCAGTTGGGTCCAAGGCAGGGTATCCCCCCCGAAGTATGGCTACACCTTC CASSWVQGRVSPPKYGYTF
TRBD2 TRBJ2-3 TRBV6-5 many TGTGCCAGCAGTTACTCAAGGACTAGCGGGAGCGGGAGTACGCAGTATTTT CASSYSRTSGSGSTQYF
TRBD2 TRBJ2-1 TRBV4-2 few TGTGCCAGCAGCCAAGAGCTAGCGGGGGCCTTACTGAACAATGAGCAGTTCTTC CASSQELAGALLNNEQFF
NA TRBJ1-2 TRBV20-1 many TGCAGTGCTAGAGCCAACGACGGGACGAGGATCTTCTTC CSARANDGTRIFF
NA TRBJ2-5 TRBV20-1 few TGCAGTGCTAGAATAGGATCGGGGCTCGCGGAGACCCAGTACTTC CSARIGSGLAETQYF
TRBD2 TRBJ2-7 TRBV7-2 NA TGTGCCAGCAGCGAGGGACTAGCGGACTACGAGCAGTACTTC CASSEGLADYEQYF
TRBD2 TRBJ2-1 TRBV4-1 few TGCGCCAGCAGCCAAGTCTCCGGGACTAGCGGGGGTCCCTGGGATGAGCAGTTCTTC CASSQVSGTSGGPWDEQFF
TRBD1 TRBJ1-1 TRBV20-1 few TGCAGTGCTGCCGGGACAGGGATGAAGAAAGCTTTCTTT CSAAGTGMKKAFF
TRBD1 TRBJ1-5 TRBV19 NA TGTGCCAGTAGGCATGCCCCCAAGACAGGGGGCCATCAGCCCCAGCATTTT CASRHAPKTGGHQPQHF
NA TRBJ2-7 TRBV10-3 NA TGTGCCATCAGTGATTCCAGAAGATCCTACGAGCAGTACTTC CAISDSRRSYEQYF
TRBD1 TRBJ1-4 TRBV5-1 NA TGCGCCAGCAGCTTGACGGGATCTCGACAGGGTAATGAAAAACTGTTTTTT CASSLTGSRQGNEKLFF
TRBD1 TRBJ2-3 TRBV29-1 many TGCAGCGGCCGGGACAGGAGCACAGATACGCAGTATTTT CSGRDRSTDTQYF
TRBD1 TRBJ1-1 TRBV5-1 many TGCGCCAGCAGCTTCCCGACAGGGGGAAGTACTGAAGCTTTCTTT CASSFPTGGSTEAFF
NA TRBJ2-3 TRBV12-3/TRBV12-4 NA TGTGCCAGCAGTTTATCCCAGAGTCAAGATACGCAGTATTTT CASSLSQSQDTQYF
NA TRBJ2-7 TRBV11-2 few TGTGCCAGCAGCACCGGACCTTCCTACGAGCAGTACTTC CASSTGPSYEQYF
NA TRBJ2-7 TRBV7-2 many TGTGCCAGCAGCATTATGGAGGGCTCCTACGAGCAGTACTTC CASSIMEGSYEQYF
TRBD2 TRBJ2-3 TRBV7-2 many TGTGCCAGCAGCTTGTCCGGGACTAGCGGGACCACAGATACGCAGTATTTT CASSLSGTSGTTDTQYF
TRBD2 TRBJ2-7 TRBV10-3 NA TGTGCCATCAGTGGAGGGACAGGGACTAGCGGGAGGGCCGTTGGCGAGCAGTACTTC CAISGGTGTSGRAVGEQYF
TRBD1 TRBJ1-5 TRBV12-3/TRBV12-4 many TGTGCCAGCAGTGACTGGGACAGGGGTCAGCCCCAGCATTTT CASSDWDRGQPQHF
TRBD1 TRBJ2-1 TRBV5-1 many TGCGCCAGCAGCTTGGGAGTCGCAGGGGGCAATGAGCAGTTCTTC CASSLGVAGGNEQFF
NA TRBJ1-5 TRBV27 many TGTGCCAGCAGTACGGTTGGGACCGCTAGCAATCAGCCCCAGCATTTT CASSTVGTASNQPQHF
TRBD2 TRBJ2-1 TRBV4-1 few TGCGCCAGCAGCGGGACTAGCGGGGGTAATTACAATGAGCAGTTCTTC CASSGTSGGNYNEQFF
NA TRBJ2-5 TRBV7-9 many TGTGCCAGCAGCTTAGCCGAGGGATTGGCCCAGTACTTC CASSLAEGLAQYF
NA TRBJ1-1 TRBV4-1 many TGCGCCAGCAGCCGCGGTACCCCCGGGTCTGAAGCTTTCTTT CASSRGTPGSEAFF
NA TRBJ1-2 TRBV2 few TGTGCCAGCAGTCCCCGGGGGGAGACCTATGGCTACACCTTC CASSPRGETYGYTF
NA TRBJ1-3 TRBV12-3/TRBV12-4 NA TGTGCCAGCAGCCGAGGACCGAAATCTGGAAACACCATATATTTT CASSRGPKSGNTIYF
NA TRBJ2-5 TRBV7-2 few TGTGCCAGCAGCCCGGCCGGGGGACTCCCGGTGACCCAGTACTTC CASSPAGGLPVTQYF
NA TRBJ2-7 TRBV6-1 few TGTGCCAGCAGTAGACAGCCCGCCTACGAGCAGTACTTC CASSRQPAYEQYF
TRBD2 TRBJ2-1 TRBV24-1 many TGTGCCACCAGTGAACCCGGACTAGTTCGTAATGAGCAGTTCTTC CATSEPGLVRNEQFF
NA TRBJ1-1 TRBV20-1 NA TGCAGTGCTAGAGATCCTTTGACGATGAACACTGAAGCTTTCTTT CSARDPLTMNTEAFF
NA TRBJ1-2 TRBV12-3/TRBV12-4 many TGTGCCAGCAGTTTCGCCCATGGGGGCTACACCTTC CASSFAHGGYTF
TRBD2 TRBJ2-6 TRBV7-8 NA TGTGCCAGCAGCCCGAGAGCGGGAGGGACCTCTGGGGCCAACGTCCTGACTTTC CASSPRAGGTSGANVLTF
NA TRBJ2-5 TRBV7-8 few TGTGCCAGCAGCTCGCCAGGGAAAGAGACCCAGTACTTC CASSSPGKETQYF
NA TRBJ1-5 TRBV29-1 many TGCAGCGTTGCTTCGAGTCCCAATCAGCCCCAGCATTTT CSVASSPNQPQHF
NA TRBJ1-1 TRBV12-3/TRBV12-4 NA TGTGCCAGCAGTTTGGTCCGGGTCTCGTCAAAAGCTTTCTTT CASSLVRVSSKAFF
TRBD2 TRBJ2-7 TRBV20-1 few TGCAGTGCTTCCTCTACAAGGACTAGCGACTACGAGCAGTACTTC CSASSTRTSDYEQYF
NA TRBJ2-3 TRBV7-2 few TGTGCCAGCAGCCTTTCCACAGACACAGATACGCAGTATTTT CASSLSTDTDTQYF
NA TRBJ2-7 TRBV10-3 few TGTGCCATCAGTGAGTCTCCCTTCGGGGTCTACGAGCAGTACTTC CAISESPFGVYEQYF
NA TRBJ2-7 TRBV29-1 many TGCAGCGTTGCCGTTTTGGGAGGGGGTAACGAGCAGTACTTC CSVAVLGGGNEQYF
TRBD1 TRBJ1-2 TRBV5-5 NA TGTGCCAGCAGCTTATTACAACGACAGGGTGGCTACACCTTC CASSLLQRQGGYTF
NA TRBJ1-2 TRBV7-2 NA TGTGCCAGCAGCGGTTGGGACGTCAACTATGGCTACACCTTC CASSGWDVNYGYTF
TRBD1 TRBJ2-7 TRBV10-3 NA TGTGCCATCAGTGACCCGGGACAGCGCTCCTACGAGCAGTACTTC CAISDPGQRSYEQYF
TRBD1 TRBJ1-5 TRBV10-3 NA TGTGCCATCAGTGAAGGACAGGGTGCTCAGCCCCAGCATTTT CAISEGQGAQPQHF
TRBD1 TRBJ1-2 TRBV5-1 NA TGCGCCAGCAGCTTGGAGGGGGCCCCGGGAGGAGGCTACACCTTC CASSLEGAPGGGYTF
NA TRBJ1-1 TRBV19 NA TGTGCCAGTACCCCCGGGTATAGCTTCATGAACACTGAAGCTTTCTTT CASTPGYSFMNTEAFF
NA TRBJ2-2 TRBV7-2 NA TGTGCCAGCAGCCCAATGGGACTTTCCACCGGGGAGCTGTTTTTT CASSPMGLSTGELFF
NA TRBJ1-6 TRBV7-2 NA TGTGCCAGCACCGCCACCGGCTCCTATAATTCACCCCTCCACTTT CASTATGSYNSPLHF
TRBD1 TRBJ1-6 TRBV20-1 NA TGCAGTGCTTCACAGGGGTCTAGTTCACCCCTCCACTTT CSASQGSSSPLHF
NA TRBJ1-3 TRBV21-1 many TGTGCCAGCAGCAAAGGGCGGACAGGGGTGGGAAACACCATATATTTT CASSKGRTGVGNTIYF
NA TRBJ1-1 TRBV5-6 NA TGTGCCAGCAGCCCGGACGATAGGGGGGGCACTGAAGCTTTCTTT CASSPDDRGGTEAFF
TRBD1 TRBJ1-4 TRBV7-2 few TGTGCCAGCAGCGACACGAAGACAGGGAATAATGAAAAACTGTTTTTT CASSDTKTGNNEKLFF
NA TRBJ2-7 TRBV3-1 NA TGTGCCAGCAGCCAAGTCCCGGGAGTGGGCGAGCAGTACTTC CASSQVPGVGEQYF
NA TRBJ2-7 TRBV20-1 NA TGCAGTGCTAGGGCTAACTACGAGCAGTACTTC CSARANYEQYF
NA TRBJ1-5 TRBV20-1 NA TGCAGTGCCGAAGGTGGGGGAAATAGCAATCAGCCCCAGCATTTT CSAEGGGNSNQPQHF
NA TRBJ2-3 TRBV20-1 NA TGCAGTGCAACGACTAGAGGCGGGTCCACAGATACGCAGTATTTT CSATTRGGSTDTQYF
TRBD2 TRBJ2-1 TRBV10-3 once TGTGCCATCAGCCAGGGACTAGCGGGGGATGGCAATGAGCAGTTCTTC CAISQGLAGDGNEQFF
TRBD2 TRBJ2-1 TRBV6-2/TRBV6-3 NA TGTGCCAGCATTAGGGAATTAGCGGGGAGCTCCTACAATGAGCAGTTCTTC CASIRELAGSSYNEQFF